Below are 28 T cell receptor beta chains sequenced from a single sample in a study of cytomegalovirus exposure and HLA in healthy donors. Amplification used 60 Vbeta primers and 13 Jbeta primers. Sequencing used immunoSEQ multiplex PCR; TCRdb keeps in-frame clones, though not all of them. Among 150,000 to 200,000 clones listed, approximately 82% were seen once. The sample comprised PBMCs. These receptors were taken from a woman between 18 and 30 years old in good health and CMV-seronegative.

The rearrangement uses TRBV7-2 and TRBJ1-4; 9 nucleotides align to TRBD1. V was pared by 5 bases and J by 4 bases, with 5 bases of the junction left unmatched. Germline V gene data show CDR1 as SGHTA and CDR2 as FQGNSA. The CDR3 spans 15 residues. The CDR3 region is CASSLTGQGNEKLFF. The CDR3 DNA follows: TGTGCCAGCAGCCTTACGGGACAGGGTAATGAAAAACTGTTTTTT.

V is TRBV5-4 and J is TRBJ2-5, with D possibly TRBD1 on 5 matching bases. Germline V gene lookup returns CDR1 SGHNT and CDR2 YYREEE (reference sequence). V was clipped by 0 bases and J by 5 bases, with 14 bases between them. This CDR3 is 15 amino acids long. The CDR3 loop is CASSLAQGPGETQYF. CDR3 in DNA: TGTGCCAGCAGCTTGGCGCAGGGCCCTGGTGAGACCCAGTACTTC. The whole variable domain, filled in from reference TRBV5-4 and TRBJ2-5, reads ETGVTQSPTHLIKTRGQQVTLRCSSQSGHNTVSWYQQALGQGPQFIFQYYREEENGRGNFPPRFSGLQFPNYSSELNVNALELDDSALYLCASSLAQGPGETQYFGPGTRLLVL.

CDR3: CASSQQAGGSYNEQFF. The CDR3 DNA sequence: TGCGCCAGCAGCCAACAAGCGGGAGGGTCCTACAATGAGCAGTTCTTC. The chain uses TRBV4-3 and TRBJ2-1, with 10 positions matching TRBD2. Losses at the gene ends were 2 bases for V and 1 base for J; bases not matched to a gene: 2. The CDR3 extends over 16 amino acids. The V gene's germline CDR1 is LGHNA and CDR2 YSLEER.

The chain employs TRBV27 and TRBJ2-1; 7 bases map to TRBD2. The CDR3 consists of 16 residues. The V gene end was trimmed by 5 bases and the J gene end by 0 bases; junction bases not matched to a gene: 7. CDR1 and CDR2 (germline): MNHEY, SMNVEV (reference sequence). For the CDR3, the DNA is TGTGCCAGCAGTCCGCTTGGCGGGAGCTCCTACAATGAGCAGTTCTTC. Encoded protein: CASSPLGGSSYNEQFF.

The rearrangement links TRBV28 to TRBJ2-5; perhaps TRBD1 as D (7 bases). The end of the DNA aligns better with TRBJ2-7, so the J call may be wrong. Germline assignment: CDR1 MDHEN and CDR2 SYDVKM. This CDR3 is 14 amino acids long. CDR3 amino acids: CASSIQGGRYEQYF. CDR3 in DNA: TGTGCCAGCAGTATTCAGGGGGGTCGCTACGAGCAGTACTTC.

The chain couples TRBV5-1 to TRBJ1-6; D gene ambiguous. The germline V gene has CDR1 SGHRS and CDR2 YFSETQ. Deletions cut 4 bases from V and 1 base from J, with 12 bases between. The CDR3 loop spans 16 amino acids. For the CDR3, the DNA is TGCGCCAGCAGCGTCGTGGAGGGTTCCTATAATTCACCCCTCCACTTT. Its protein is CASSVVEGSYNSPLHF.

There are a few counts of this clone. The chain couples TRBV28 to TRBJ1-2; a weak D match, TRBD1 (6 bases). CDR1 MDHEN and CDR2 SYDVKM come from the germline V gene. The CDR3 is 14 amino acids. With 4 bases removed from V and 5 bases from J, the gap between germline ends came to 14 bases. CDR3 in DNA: TGTGCCAGCAGTTCCATGCGGGGGCCTTATGGCTACACCTTC. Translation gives CASSSMRGPYGYTF.

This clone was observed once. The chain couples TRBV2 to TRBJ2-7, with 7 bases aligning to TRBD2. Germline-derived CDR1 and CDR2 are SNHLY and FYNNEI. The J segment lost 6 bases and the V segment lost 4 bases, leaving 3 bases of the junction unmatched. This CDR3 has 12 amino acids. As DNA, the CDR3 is TGTGCCAGCAGTGGCTCTAGCGGCGAGCAGTACGTC. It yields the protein CASSGSSGEQYV.

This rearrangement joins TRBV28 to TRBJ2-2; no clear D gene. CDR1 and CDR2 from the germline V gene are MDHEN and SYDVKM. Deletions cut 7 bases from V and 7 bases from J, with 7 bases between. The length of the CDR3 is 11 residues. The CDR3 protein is CASTVDGELFF. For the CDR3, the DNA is TGTGCCAGCACGGTCGACGGGGAGCTGTTTTTT.

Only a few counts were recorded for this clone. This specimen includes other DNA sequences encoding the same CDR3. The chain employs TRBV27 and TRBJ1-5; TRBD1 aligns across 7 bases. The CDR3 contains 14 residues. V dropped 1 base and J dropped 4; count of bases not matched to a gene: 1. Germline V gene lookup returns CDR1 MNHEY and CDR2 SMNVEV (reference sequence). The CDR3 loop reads CASSLYRGNQPQHF. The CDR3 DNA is TGTGCCAGCAGTTTATACAGGGGAAATCAGCCCCAGCATTTT.

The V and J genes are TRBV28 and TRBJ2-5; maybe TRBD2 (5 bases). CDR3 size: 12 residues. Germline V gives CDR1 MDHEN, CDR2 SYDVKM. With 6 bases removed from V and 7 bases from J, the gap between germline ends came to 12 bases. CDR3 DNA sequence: TGTGCCAGCAGCCAGGACTCCGGGACCCAGTACTTC. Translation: CASSQDSGTQYF.

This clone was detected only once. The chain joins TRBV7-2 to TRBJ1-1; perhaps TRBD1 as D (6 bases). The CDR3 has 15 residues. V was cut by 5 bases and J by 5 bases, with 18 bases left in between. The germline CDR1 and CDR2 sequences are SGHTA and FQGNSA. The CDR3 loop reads CASSRGTGGRTEAFF. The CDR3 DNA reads TGTGCCAGCAGCCGGGGGACGGGGGGCCGGACTGAAGCTTTCTTT.

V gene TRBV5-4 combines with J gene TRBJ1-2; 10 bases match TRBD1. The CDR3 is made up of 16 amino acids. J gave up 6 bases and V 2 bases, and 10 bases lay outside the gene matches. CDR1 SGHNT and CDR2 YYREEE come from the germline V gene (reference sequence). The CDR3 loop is CASSFLTGGVEDGYTF. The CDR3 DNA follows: TGTGCCAGCAGCTTCTTGACAGGGGGCGTGGAGGATGGCTACACCTTC. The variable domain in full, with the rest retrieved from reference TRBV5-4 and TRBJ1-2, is ETGVTQSPTHLIKTRGQQVTLRCSSQSGHNTVSWYQQALGQGPQFIFQYYREEENGRGNFPPRFSGLQFPNYSSELNVNALELDDSALYLCASSFLTGGVEDGYTFGSGTRLTVV.

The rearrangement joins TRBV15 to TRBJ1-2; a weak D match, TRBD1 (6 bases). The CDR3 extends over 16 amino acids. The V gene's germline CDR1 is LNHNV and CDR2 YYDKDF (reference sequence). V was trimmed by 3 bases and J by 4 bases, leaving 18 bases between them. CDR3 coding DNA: TGTGCCACCAGCAGTGTTAGGGGACACCTCCTCTATGGCTACACCTTC. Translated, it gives CATSSVRGHLLYGYTF.

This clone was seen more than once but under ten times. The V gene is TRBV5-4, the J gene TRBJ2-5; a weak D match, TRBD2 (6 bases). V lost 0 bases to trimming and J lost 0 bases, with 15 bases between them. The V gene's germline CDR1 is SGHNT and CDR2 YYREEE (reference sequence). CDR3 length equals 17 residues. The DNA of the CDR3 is TGTGCCAGCAGCTTGGTTGGCGCGGGACCCTACCAAGAGACCCAGTACTTC. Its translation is CASSLVGAGPYQETQYF.

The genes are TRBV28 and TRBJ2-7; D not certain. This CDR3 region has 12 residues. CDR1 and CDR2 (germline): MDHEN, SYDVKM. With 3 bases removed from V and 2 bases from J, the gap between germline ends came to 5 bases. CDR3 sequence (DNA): TGTGCCAGCAGTTTCTCCCCCTACGAGCAGTACTTC. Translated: CASSFSPYEQYF.

The CDR3 DNA reads TGTGCCAGCAGCTGGGACTATAACACCGGGGAGCTGTTTTTT. Its protein product is CASSWDYNTGELFF. The rearrangement uses TRBV9 and TRBJ2-2, with 7 bases fitting TRBD2. V shed 4 bases, J shed 2 bases, and the junction held 2 bases outside the gene matches. CDR1 is SGDLS and CDR2 is YYNGEE in the germline V gene. The CDR3 runs 14 residues.

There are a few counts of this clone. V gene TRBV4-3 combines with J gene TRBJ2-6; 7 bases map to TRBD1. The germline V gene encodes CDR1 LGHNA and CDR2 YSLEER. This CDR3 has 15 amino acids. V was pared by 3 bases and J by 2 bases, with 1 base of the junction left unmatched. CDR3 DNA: TGCGCCAGCAGCCAGAGGGGGCCTGGGGCCAACGTCCTGACTTTC. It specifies CASSQRGPGANVLTF.

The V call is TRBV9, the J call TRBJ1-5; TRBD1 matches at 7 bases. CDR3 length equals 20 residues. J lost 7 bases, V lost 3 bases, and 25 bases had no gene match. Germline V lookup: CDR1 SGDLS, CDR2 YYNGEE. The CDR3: CASSDRPRDRKRGTVQPQHF. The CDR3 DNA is TGTGCCAGCAGCGACCGCCCCCGGGACAGAAAAAGGGGGACGGTACAGCCCCAGCATTTT.

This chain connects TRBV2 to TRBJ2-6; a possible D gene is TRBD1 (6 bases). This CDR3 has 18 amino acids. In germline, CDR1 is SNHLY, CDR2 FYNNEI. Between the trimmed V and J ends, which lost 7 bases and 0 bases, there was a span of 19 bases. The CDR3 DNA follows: TGTGCCAGCAAAATAATAGGGGGTGTGCCCTCTGGGGCCAACGTCCTGACTTTC. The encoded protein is CASKIIGGVPSGANVLTF. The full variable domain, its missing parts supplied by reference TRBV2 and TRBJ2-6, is EPEVTQTPSHQVTQMGQEVILRCVPISNHLYFYWYRQILGQKVEFLVSFYNNEISEKSEIFDDQFSVERPDGSNFTLKIRSTKLEDSAMYFCASKIIGGVPSGANVLTFGAGSRLTVL.

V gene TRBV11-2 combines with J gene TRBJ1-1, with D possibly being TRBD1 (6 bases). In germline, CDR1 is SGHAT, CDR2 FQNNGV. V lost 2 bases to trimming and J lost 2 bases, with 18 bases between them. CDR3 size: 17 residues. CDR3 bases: TGTGCCAGCAGCTTACCGGGGGGCCCAAGGGGTAACACTGAAGCTTTCTTT. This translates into CASSLPGGPRGNTEAFF.

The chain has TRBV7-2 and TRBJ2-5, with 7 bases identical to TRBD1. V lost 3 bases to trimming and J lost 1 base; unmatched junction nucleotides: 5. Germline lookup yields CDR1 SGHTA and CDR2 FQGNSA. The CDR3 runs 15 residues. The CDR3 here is CASSLQQGSQETQYF. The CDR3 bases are TGTGCCAGCAGCTTGCAACAGGGGTCCCAAGAGACCCAGTACTTC.

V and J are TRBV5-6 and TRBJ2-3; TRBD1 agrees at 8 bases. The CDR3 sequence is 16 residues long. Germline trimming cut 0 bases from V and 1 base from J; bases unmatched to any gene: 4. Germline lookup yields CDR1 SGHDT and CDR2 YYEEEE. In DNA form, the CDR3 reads TGTGCCAGCAGCTTGGCCAGGGGGCTTCGCACAGATACGCAGTATTTT. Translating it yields CASSLARGLRTDTQYF.

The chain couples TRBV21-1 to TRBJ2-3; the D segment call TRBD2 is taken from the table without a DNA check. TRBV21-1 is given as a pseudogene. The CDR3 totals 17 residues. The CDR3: CASSKARTSGSTDTQYF. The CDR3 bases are TGTGCCAGCAGCAAAGCGAGGACTAGCGGGAGTACTGATACGCAGTATTTT.

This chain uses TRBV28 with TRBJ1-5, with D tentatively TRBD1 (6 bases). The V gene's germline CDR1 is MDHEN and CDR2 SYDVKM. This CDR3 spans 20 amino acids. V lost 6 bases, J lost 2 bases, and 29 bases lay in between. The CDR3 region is CASSPRLITVGTRRNQPQHF. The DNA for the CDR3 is TGTGCCAGCAGCCCCCGGTTGATAACTGTCGGGACAAGGCGCAATCAGCCCCAGCATTTT.

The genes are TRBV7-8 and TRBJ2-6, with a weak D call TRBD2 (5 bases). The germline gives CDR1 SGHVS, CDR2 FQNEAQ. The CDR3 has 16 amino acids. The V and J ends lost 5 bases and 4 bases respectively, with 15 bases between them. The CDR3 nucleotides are TGTGCCAGCAGCCGGGAAGGGCGGGCCGGGGCCAACGTCCTGACTTTC. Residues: CASSREGRAGANVLTF.

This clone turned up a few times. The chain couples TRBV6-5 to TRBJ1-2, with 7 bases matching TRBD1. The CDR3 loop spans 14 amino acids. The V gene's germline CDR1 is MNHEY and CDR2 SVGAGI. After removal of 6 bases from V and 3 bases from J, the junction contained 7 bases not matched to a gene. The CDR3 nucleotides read TGTGCCAGCAGGGGAAAGGGACAGTACTATGGCTACACCTTC. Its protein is CASRGKGQYYGYTF.

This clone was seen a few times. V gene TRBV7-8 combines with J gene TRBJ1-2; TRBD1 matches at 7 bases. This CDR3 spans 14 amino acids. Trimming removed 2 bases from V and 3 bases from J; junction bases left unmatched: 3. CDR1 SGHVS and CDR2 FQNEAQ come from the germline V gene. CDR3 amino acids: CASSLYGTDYGYTF. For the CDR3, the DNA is TGTGCCAGCAGCTTATATGGGACAGACTATGGCTACACCTTC.